The source of this T cell receptor beta chain is a study of tumor-infiltrating lymphocytes in localized non-small cell lung cancer. Background on the study: Several tumor histologies, both smoking statuses, and some post-neoadjuvant chemotherapy samples were included. General study points: No link was found between tumor T-cell fraction and recurrence-free survival.

Sequenced by immunoSEQ multiplex PCR; TCRdb stores in-frame clones only, minus some. Altogether about 16,000 clones are present, over 70% being singletons, with the ten largest covering 4.9%. Regarding this clone: What it recognizes is unknown.

The CDR3 covers 12 residues. Trimming removed 4 bases from V and 9 bases from J, with 12 bases in between. Germline V gene data show CDR1 as MGHDK and CDR2 as SYGVNS. The chain is built from TRBV25-1 and TRBJ1-2, with D possibly TRBD1 on 5 matching bases. This clonotype originated in a human donor with non-small cell lung cancer. The sample comprised lung tumor tissue. CDR3 sequence reads: CASSAGTLRYTF. CDR3 sequence (DNA): TGTGCCAGCAGTGCGGGGACCCTGCGCTACACCTTC.